This entry describes one T cell receptor (beta chain). This record belongs to a study of cytomegalovirus exposure and HLA in healthy donors. PCR involved 60 Vbeta and 13 Jbeta primers. This table comes from immunoSEQ multiplex PCR, and its TCRdb copy is limited to in-frame clones, with some not included. Among over 90,000 clones listed, 70% to 90% were seen once. There are 16 residues in the CDR3. CDR1 and CDR2 (germline): SGHVS, FQNEAQ. V lost 0 bases and J lost 4, with 13 bases in between. The clonotype originates from a man aged 35 to 55 in good health and CMV-seronegative. Material: PBMCs. The rearrangement uses TRBV7-8 and TRBJ1-5; the D is unclear. CDR3 sequence: CASSLARVYGNQPQHF. CDR3 nucleotide sequence: TGTGCCAGCAGCTTAGCAAGAGTTTACGGGAATCAGCCCCAGCATTTT. The whole variable domain, filled in from reference TRBV7-8 and TRBJ1-5, reads GAGVSQSPRYKVAKRGQDVALRCDPISGHVSLFWYQQALGQGPEFLTYFQNEAQLDKSGLPSDRFFAERPEGSVSTLKIQRTQQEDSAVYLCASSLARVYGNQPQHFGDGTRLSIL.